The rows below give T cell receptor beta chains drawn from one sample of a study of T cell repertoires in cytomegalovirus infection. No antigen has been identified for these receptors. TCRdb re-called the reads with MiXCR, one entry per CDR3 protein. The data hold approximately 110,000 distinct CDR3 sequences, with roughly 40% observed a single time. The sequenced sample was CD8+ T cells from cultured PBMCs, obtained from culture after CMV antigen stimulation. These receptors were obtained from a human donor in good health (CMV status not recorded). Some clones in this sample may be carry-over from other donors' samples. Each CDR3 is given with its conserved first and last residue. The order of the fields is clone size, J gene, V gene, D gene, CDR3 DNA, CDR3 protein. D genes are given only for firm matches. Clone size is given for some rows only: seen once, a few or many times, or a class if the clone is expanded.

- | TRBJ2-7 | TRBV7-8 | - | TGTGCCAGCAGCTTAGTTCGGGGCCCAATCCTCTACGAGCAGTACTTC | CASSLVRGPILYEQYF
- | TRBJ1-1 | TRBV2 | - | TGTGCCAGCAGTGTATTGGCCCTAGTGAACACTGAAGCTTTCTTT | CASSVLALVNTEAFF
- | TRBJ2-1 | TRBV6-5 | - | TGTGCCAGCAGTAACAAAAGGAGTGGACAGTTCTTC | CASSNKRSGQFF
few | TRBJ1-6 | TRBV27 | - | TGTGCCAGCAGTTTATACACAGCGGGGGGCATAGGATCACCCCTCCACTTT | CASSLYTAGGIGSPLHF
- | TRBJ1-2 | TRBV4-1 | - | TGCGCCAGCAGCCAAGATCCCCAGACTAACTATGGCTACACCTTC | CASSQDPQTNYGYTF
- | TRBJ2-3 | TRBV7-9 | - | TGTGCCACCCGGGAGTCGTCTACAGATACGCAGTATTTT | CATRESSTDTQYF
- | TRBJ2-1 | TRBV20-1 | - | TGCAGTGCTAGACACCCCAGCTACAATGAGCAGTTCTTC | CSARHPSYNEQFF
many | TRBJ2-3 | TRBV7-8 | - | TGTGCCAGCAGCTTAGAAGCAGGGTGGAACACAGATACGCAGTATTTT | CASSLEAGWNTDTQYF
once | TRBJ1-5 | TRBV19 | - | TGTGCCAGTAGGCCGTTAAGTATAGATACGTATCAGCCCCAGCATTTT | CASRPLSIDTYQPQHF
few | TRBJ2-7 | TRBV11-2 | TRBD2 | TGTGCCAGCAGCTTATGGGGGGGATCCCGCTACGAGCAGTACTTC | CASSLWGGSRYEQYF
few | TRBJ2-1 | TRBV20-1 | - | TGCAGTGCTAGATTCCAGAGGGGCTACTACAATGAGCAGTTCTTC | CSARFQRGYYNEQFF
few | TRBJ1-4 | TRBV20-1 | TRBD1 | TGCAGTGCCCGTCCCGGGACAGGGGTTGAAAAACTGTTTTTT | CSARPGTGVEKLFF
- | TRBJ2-1 | TRBV28 | TRBD2 | TGTGCCAGCAGTTCCTCCTGGACTAGCGGGGGGGTCAATGAGCAGTTCTTC | CASSSSWTSGGVNEQFF
- | TRBJ2-5 | TRBV5-6 | - | TGTGCCAGCAGCTTAGGTGTACAGGGAGAGACCCAGTACTTC | CASSLGVQGETQYF
- | TRBJ2-2 | TRBV11-3 | TRBD1 | TGTGCCAGCAGCCCGGGGACAGGGGGCACCGGGGAGCTGTTTTTT | CASSPGTGGTGELFF
few | TRBJ2-1 | TRBV12-3/TRBV12-4 | TRBD2 | TGTGCCAGCGCGGGGGTTTACAATGAGCAGTTCTTC | CASAGVYNEQFF
- | TRBJ2-2 | TRBV7-9 | - | TGTGCCAGCAGCTTAAGCCCCACGGTCACCGGGGAGCTGTTTTTT | CASSLSPTVTGELFF
once | TRBJ2-1 | TRBV6-2/TRBV6-3 | - | TGTGCCAGCAGTTATCCCCTCCCGGTAGGGGGTGAGCAGTTCTTC | CASSYPLPVGGEQFF
many | TRBJ1-5 | TRBV6-2/TRBV6-3 | - | TGTGCCAGCAGCCCCCACGATGTGGAAGTCCGCAATCAGCCCCAGCATTTT | CASSPHDVEVRNQPQHF
- | TRBJ1-6 | TRBV7-6 | TRBD1 | TGTGCCAGCAGCTTAAAGGGACAGGGGGCCAGCTCCTATAATTCACCCCTCCACTTT | CASSLKGQGASSYNSPLHF
- | TRBJ2-5 | TRBV12-3/TRBV12-4 | TRBD1 | TGTGCCAGCAGTCAACGGGACAGCGGCCTAGTCCAAGAGACCCAGTACTTC | CASSQRDSGLVQETQYF
- | TRBJ2-1 | TRBV14 | - | TGTGCCAGCAGCGCCCAGGGGTTGTATGAGCAGTTCTTC | CASSAQGLYEQFF
- | TRBJ2-3 | TRBV12-3/TRBV12-4 | - | TGTGCCAGCAGTTGGGTAGGCCTGGATACGCAGTATTTT | CASSWVGLDTQYF
many | TRBJ2-1 | TRBV28 | TRBD2 | TGTGCCAGCAGTTTCCCGGAAGGGAGGGTGGACAATGAGCAGTTCTTC | CASSFPEGRVDNEQFF
- | TRBJ1-6 | TRBV4-1 | TRBD1 | TGCGCCAGCAGCCAAGAAGGGACAGGGAATTCACCCCTCCACTTT | CASSQEGTGNSPLHF
- | TRBJ2-1 | TRBV4-3 | - | TGCGCCAGCAGCCAAGAGTTTCGTGATGAGCAGTTCTTC | CASSQEFRDEQFF
- | TRBJ2-7 | TRBV5-5 | TRBD1 | TGTGCCAGCAGCTTGGGCGACAGGGACTACGAGCAGTACTTC | CASSLGDRDYEQYF
many | TRBJ1-5 | TRBV7-2 | - | TGTGCCAGCAGCTTGGGCGAACATGGTCAGCCCCAGCATTTT | CASSLGEHGQPQHF
many | TRBJ2-7 | TRBV12-3/TRBV12-4 | TRBD2 | TGTGCCAGCACCCTAGGCGGGGGGAGCTCCTACGAGCAGTACTTC | CASTLGGGSSYEQYF
many | TRBJ1-2 | TRBV27 | - | TGTGCCAGCAGTTTATCGAAAGGGGGTGGCTACACCTTC | CASSLSKGGGYTF
- | TRBJ1-2 | TRBV7-9 | - | TGTGCCAGCAGCTTAGGGGTTAGGGACCCCTATGGCTACACCTTC | CASSLGVRDPYGYTF
many | TRBJ2-7 | TRBV5-1 | TRBD1 | TGCGCCAGCGATTCCGGGACAGGGGGCGAGCAGTACTTC | CASDSGTGGEQYF
- | TRBJ2-3 | TRBV5-4 | - | TGTGCCAGCAGCCACAACACAGATACGCAGTATTTT | CASSHNTDTQYF
- | TRBJ1-1 | TRBV7-2 | - | TGTGCCAGCAGCTTAAATGTGAGGCTTTCGAACACTGAAGCTTTCTTT | CASSLNVRLSNTEAFF
many | TRBJ1-4 | TRBV2 | - | TGTGCCAGTAGAAGGACAGCCACTAATGAAAAACTGTTTTTT | CASRRTATNEKLFF
- | TRBJ2-3 | TRBV6-6 | - | TGTGCCAGCACCCCGTCCGTACTAGCAAGACCTAGCACAGATACGCAGTATTTT | CASTPSVLARPSTDTQYF
- | TRBJ2-7 | TRBV12-3/TRBV12-4 | - | TGTGCCAGCAGTTTCAGTGTCAGCCATACCTACGAGCAGTACTTC | CASSFSVSHTYEQYF
few | TRBJ2-7 | TRBV4-1 | - | TGCGCCAGCAGCCAAGGACAGTTCTACGAGCAGTACTTC | CASSQGQFYEQYF
- | TRBJ2-2 | TRBV27 | - | TGTGCCAGCAGTTTATTTCCCCAAACGAACACCGGGGAGCTGTTTTTT | CASSLFPQTNTGELFF
few | TRBJ2-1 | TRBV29-1 | TRBD2 | TGCAGCGTACGGGGACTAGCGGGGGGGCCCATCTACAATGAGCAGTTCTTC | CSVRGLAGGPIYNEQFF
- | TRBJ2-1 | TRBV27 | - | TGTGCCAGCAGTTCCCCAAGTCACGGGGCAACGTACAATGAGCAGTTCTTC | CASSSPSHGATYNEQFF
once | TRBJ1-2 | TRBV5-6 | - | TGTGCCAGCAGCTTGAACGGGCCGGATGGCTACACCTTC | CASSLNGPDGYTF
- | TRBJ2-1 | TRBV7-6 | - | TGTGCCAGCAGAACCGAAGACGGGGGCGCGATGAATGAGCAGTTCTTC | CASRTEDGGAMNEQFF
few | TRBJ1-1 | TRBV14 | - | TGTGCCAGCAGCCAAGATTCGGGGGGATACGCTGAAGCTTTCTTT | CASSQDSGGYAEAFF
- | TRBJ2-7 | TRBV6-1 | TRBD2 | TGTGCCAGCAGCGAAGACGGACTAGCGGTCTCCTACGAGCAGTACTTC | CASSEDGLAVSYEQYF
- | TRBJ1-1 | TRBV6-5 | - | TGTGCCAGCAGTTACTCGATAGTGGGAACTAAGGACACTGAAGCTTTCTTT | CASSYSIVGTKDTEAFF
- | TRBJ2-1 | TRBV5-4 | TRBD2 | TGTGCCAGCAGCTTGGTTGGGGACTACCACAATGAGCAGTTCTTC | CASSLVGDYHNEQFF
many | TRBJ2-2 | TRBV20-1 | - | TGCAGTGCTAGCTGGGGCGACACCGGGGAGCTGTTTTTT | CSASWGDTGELFF
many | TRBJ2-3 | TRBV4-1 | - | TGCGCCAGCAGTCCGGCGGGCGCCTGGGATACGCAGTATTTT | CASSPAGAWDTQYF
once | TRBJ2-7 | TRBV2 | TRBD1 | TGTGCCACCCACCGGGGACAGGGGGACCACGAGCAGTACTTC | CATHRGQGDHEQYF
few | TRBJ2-2 | TRBV6-8 | - | TGTGCCAGTGCCCAACAGACCAACACCGGGGAGCTGTTTTTT | CASAQQTNTGELFF
- | TRBJ1-2 | TRBV15 | - | TGTGCCACCAGCAGAGATATTACCGGGAGCTATGGCTACACCTTC | CATSRDITGSYGYTF